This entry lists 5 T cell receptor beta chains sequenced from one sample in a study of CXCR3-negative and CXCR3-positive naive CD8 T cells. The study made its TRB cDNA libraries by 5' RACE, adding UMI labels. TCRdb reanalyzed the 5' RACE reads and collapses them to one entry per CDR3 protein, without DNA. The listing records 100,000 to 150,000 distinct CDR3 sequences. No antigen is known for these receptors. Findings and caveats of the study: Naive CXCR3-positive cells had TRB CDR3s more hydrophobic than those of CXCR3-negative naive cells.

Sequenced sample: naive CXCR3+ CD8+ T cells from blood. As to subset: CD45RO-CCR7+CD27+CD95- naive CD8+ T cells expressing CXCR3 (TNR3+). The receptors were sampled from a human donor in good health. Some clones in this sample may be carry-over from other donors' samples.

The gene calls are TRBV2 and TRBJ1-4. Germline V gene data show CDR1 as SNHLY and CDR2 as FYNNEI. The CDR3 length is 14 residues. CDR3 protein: CASSPDPFSEKLFF.

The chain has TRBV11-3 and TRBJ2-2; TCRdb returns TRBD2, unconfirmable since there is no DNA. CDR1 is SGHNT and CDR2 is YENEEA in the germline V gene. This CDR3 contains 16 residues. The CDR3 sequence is CASSPMDYPNTGELFF.

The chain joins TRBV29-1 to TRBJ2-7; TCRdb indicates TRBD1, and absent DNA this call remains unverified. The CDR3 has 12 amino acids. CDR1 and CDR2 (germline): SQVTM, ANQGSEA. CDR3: CSVTQGGYEQYF.

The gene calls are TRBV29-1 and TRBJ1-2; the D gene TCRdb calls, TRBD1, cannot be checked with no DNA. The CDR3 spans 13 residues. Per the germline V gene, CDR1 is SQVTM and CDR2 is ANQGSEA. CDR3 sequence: CSVELGDRGGYTF.

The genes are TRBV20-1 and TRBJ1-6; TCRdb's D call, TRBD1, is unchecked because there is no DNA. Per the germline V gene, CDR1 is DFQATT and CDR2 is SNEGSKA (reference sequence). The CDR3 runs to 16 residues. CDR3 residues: CSAKFPGQGDNSPLHF.